This entry is about one T cell receptor (beta chain). Its antigen is undetermined. These data come from a study of blood T cells in healthy people across ages. General observations from the study: Fewer expanded clones and more diversity marked long-lived versus aged donors.

CDR3 length equals 12 residues. V lost 1 base and J 8 bases, leaving 8 bases between the germline ends. Next came a second PCR, run for about 7 to 12 cycles, which used a sample-barcoded 5' primer along with a J-beta primer mix. A template-switch adaptor that had 12 random nucleotides put a tag on each cDNA molecule. One entry per CDR3 protein results from TCRdb running MiXCR on the 5' RACE reads. Of about 290,000 distinct CDR3 sequences in the sample, around 29% were seen once. The V call is TRBV12-3 or TRBV12-4, the J call TRBJ1-2; the D is unclear. The receptor was derived from a woman in her 70s in good health. Sample: blood. CDR3 in DNA: TGTGCCAGCAGTTTAGATCGGGTCGGCTACACCTTC. The encoded protein is CASSLDRVGYTF.